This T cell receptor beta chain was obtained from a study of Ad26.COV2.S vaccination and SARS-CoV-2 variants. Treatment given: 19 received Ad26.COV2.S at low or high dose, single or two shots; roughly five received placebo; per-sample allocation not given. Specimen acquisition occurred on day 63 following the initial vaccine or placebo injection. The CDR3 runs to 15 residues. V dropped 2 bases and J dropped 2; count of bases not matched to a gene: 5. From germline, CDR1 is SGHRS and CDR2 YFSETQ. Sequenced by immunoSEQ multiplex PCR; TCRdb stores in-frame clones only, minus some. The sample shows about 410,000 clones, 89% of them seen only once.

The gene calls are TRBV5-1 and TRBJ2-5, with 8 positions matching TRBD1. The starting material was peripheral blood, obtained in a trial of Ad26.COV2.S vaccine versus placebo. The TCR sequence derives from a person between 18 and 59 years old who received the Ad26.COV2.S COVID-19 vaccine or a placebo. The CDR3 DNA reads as TGCGCCAGCAGCTTACTAGGGACAGGACAAGAGACCCAGTACTTC. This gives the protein CASSLLGTGQETQYF.